The 7 T cell receptor beta chains presented below share a single source sample, sequenced in a study of T cells in Graves' hyperthyroidism and ophthalmopathy. It was RNA transcripts that yielded the amplified TCR beta CDR3 regions. The primer set for the first-round RT-PCR of the TCR CDR3 was HTBI. TCRdb analysed the multiplex PCR reads with MiXCR anew, one entry per CDR3 protein. Of 600,000 to 650,000 distinct CDR3 sequences listed, under 20% are singletons. The sequenced material came from blood. Every receptor here comes from a woman aged 25-40 years with Graves' hyperthyroidism.

As for this clonotype: A read error may explain this, as a much larger clone is one base away. This chain uses TRBV20-1 with TRBJ2-7; 8 bases are a match to TRBD2. Unmatched junction bases numbered 15, after V lost 7 bases and J lost 7 bases. CDR1 and CDR2 from the germline V gene are DFQATT and SNEGSKA (reference sequence). The CDR3 spans 14 residues. The CDR3 DNA reads as TGCAGTGGTGTTAGCGGGACCCAGAGGAATGAGCAGTACTTC. Amino acids: CSGVSGTQRNEQYF.

As for this clonotype: One end of the junction varies from germline; a read error may be responsible. The chain recombines TRBV28 with TRBJ2-2; the match to TRBD1 covers 7 bases. The germline gives CDR1 MDHEN, CDR2 SYDVKM. The CDR3 spans 13 residues. The CDR3 reads CASTQGDTRELFF. The CDR3 DNA follows: TGTGCCAGCACCCAGGGGGACACCAGGGAGCTGTTTTTT.

This clonotype was detected only a few times. The gene calls are TRBV27 and TRBJ2-2, with D unresolved. Trimming cost V 0 bases and J 2 bases, with 19 bases left between them. Germline lookup yields CDR1 MNHEY and CDR2 SMNVEV (reference sequence). This CDR3 is built from 19 residues. The CDR3 nucleotides are TGTGCCAGCAGTTTATCGCTAGTCCTACCAGTCCTAAACACCGGGGAGCTGTTTTTT. Its translation is CASSLSLVLPVLNTGELFF.

This clonotype was observed at least ten times. V usage is TRBV11-3 and J usage is TRBJ2-1; 7 bases align to TRBD2. CDR1 and CDR2 (germline): SGHNT, YENEEA. This CDR3 region has 18 residues. The J segment lost 4 bases and the V segment lost 1 base, leaving 13 bases of the junction unmatched. The CDR3 spells CASSLGGISSGYYNEQFF. For the CDR3, the DNA is TGTGCCAGCAGCTTAGGAGGGATTTCTAGCGGCTATTACAATGAGCAGTTCTTC.

The genes are TRBV6-1 and TRBJ2-7, with a possible D match to TRBD2 (5 bases). Trimming left V 0 bases short and J 5 bases short, with 14 bases between. CDR3 length: 15 residues. The germline V gene encodes CDR1 MNHNS and CDR2 SASEGT. This CDR3 reads CASSEAGASYNEQYF. The CDR3 nucleotides read TGTGCCAGCAGTGAAGCGGGTGCTAGCTATAACGAGCAGTACTTC.

The V gene is TRBV4-3, the J gene TRBJ2-3; TRBD2 agrees at 7 bases. The V gene's germline CDR1 is LGHNA and CDR2 YSLEER. With 0 bases clipped from V and 2 bases from J, the junction kept 5 bases outside the gene matches. This CDR3 is built from 16 residues. The CDR3 coding sequence is TGCGCCAGCAGCCAAGATTGGGAGGGAGCCACAGATACGCAGTATTTT. It translates to CASSQDWEGATDTQYF.

CDR3: CASSVDTTYEQYF. The CDR3 nucleotides read TGTGCCAGCAGCGTCGACACAACATACGAGCAGTACTTC. The chain combines TRBV9 with TRBJ2-7; D uncertain. Germline V gene lookup returns CDR1 SGDLS and CDR2 YYNGEE. There are 13 residues in the CDR3. The ends were cut back, 2 bases at V and 4 bases at J, with 10 bases in the middle.